The 22 T cell receptor beta chains presented below share a single source sample, sequenced in a study of blood T cell repertoires in COVID-19. Repertoires were generated with immunoSEQ multiplex PCR, while TCRdb's copy carries only in-frame clones and drops some. The sample includes 120,000 or so clones, around 86% of them seen just once. The source material was peripheral blood. These receptors originate from a man between 35 and 55 years old with acute or convalescent COVID-19.

The V gene is TRBV18, the J gene TRBJ1-4; TRBD1 is a possible D gene (6 bases). The germline V and J ends were trimmed by 2 bases and 3 bases, with 10 bases remaining between them. Germline V gene lookup returns CDR1 KGHSH and CDR2 LQKENI. The CDR3 totals 15 residues. CDR3 DNA: TGTGCCAGCTCACCATCTGGACAGCCTAATGAAAAACTGTTTTTT. This gives the protein CASSPSGQPNEKLFF.

This clone was seen once. This chain connects TRBV12-3 or TRBV12-4 to TRBJ1-2, with 7 bases lining up with TRBD1. Trimming took 7 bases from V and 4 from J; bases not matched to a gene: 6. The CDR3 length is 13 residues. CDR3 nucleotides: TGTGCCAGCACGATGGGACAGTTCTATGGCTACACCTTC. Translating it yields CASTMGQFYGYTF.

The chain combines TRBV5-4 with TRBJ2-1; D unresolved. This CDR3 has 11 residues. The V end lost 4 bases, the J end lost 9 bases, and 8 bases lay between the germline ends. The V gene's germline CDR1 is SGHNT and CDR2 YYREEE (reference sequence). CDR3 loop: CASSNPGEQFF. CDR3 DNA: TGTGCCAGCAGCAACCCGGGTGAGCAGTTCTTC.

This sequence joins TRBV7-3 and TRBJ2-1, with D unclear. This CDR3 comprises 13 residues. Trimming pared 5 bases from V and 4 bases from J, leaving 9 bases between. Per germline, CDR1 SGHTA and CDR2 FQGTGA. CDR3 amino acids: CASSQEGYNEQFF. The CDR3 region has the DNA TGTGCCAGCAGCCAGGAAGGATACAATGAGCAGTTCTTC. Based on the CDR3 plus reference TRBV7-3 and TRBJ2-1, the full variable domain is GAGVSQTPSNKVTEKGKYVELRCDPISGHTALYWYRQSLGQGPEFLIYFQGTGAADDSGLPNDRFFAVRPEGSVSTLKIQRTERGDSAVYLCASSQEGYNEQFFGPGTRLTVL.

This chain uses TRBV5-4 with TRBJ2-5, with a tentative D call TRBD2 (6 bases). CDR1 and CDR2 from the germline V gene are SGHNT and YYREEE (reference sequence). CDR3 length: 15 amino acids. V dropped 4 bases and J dropped 1 base, with 14 bases sitting between them. The CDR3 bases are TGTGCCAGCAGCCGGAGGGCCGGTAGCCAAGAGACCCAGTACTTC. Translation gives CASSRRAGSQETQYF.

The chain has TRBV11-2 and TRBJ1-1; 7 bases are shared with TRBD1. J was trimmed by 5 bases and V by 3 bases; bases with no gene match: 3. CDR3 length: 13 amino acids. Germline loops: CDR1 SGHAT, CDR2 FQNNGV. CDR3 amino acids: CASSLTGRTEAFF. As DNA, the CDR3 is TGTGCCAGCAGCTTGACAGGGAGGACTGAAGCTTTCTTT.

The rearrangement joins TRBV18 to TRBJ2-1, with D possibly TRBD2 on 7 matching bases. With 2 bases removed from V and 1 base from J, the gap between germline ends came to 27 bases. CDR3 length: 21 amino acids. Per the germline V gene, CDR1 is KGHSH and CDR2 is LQKENI. In DNA form, the CDR3 reads TGTGCCAGCTCACCAAACTTTGAGTTCCGGGGGGCAGATAGGTCCTACAATGAGCAGTTCTTC. It is translated as CASSPNFEFRGADRSYNEQFF.

The chain couples TRBV29-1 to TRBJ1-1, with D possibly matching TRBD1 (5 bases). This CDR3 has 13 residues. With 8 bases removed from V and 2 bases from J, the gap between germline ends came to 15 bases. Germline-derived CDR1 and CDR2 are SQVTM and ANQGSEA. In DNA form, the CDR3 reads TGCAGCTCTGGGACGGGACTCAACACTGAAGCTTTCTTT. Its translation is CSSGTGLNTEAFF.

The chain joins TRBV23-1 to TRBJ2-5, with a weak D call TRBD2 (6 bases). TRBV23-1 is an ORF, with its function uncertain. Trimming pared 6 bases from V and 7 bases from J, leaving 18 bases between. The CDR3 loop spans 14 amino acids. The CDR3 sequence is CASSPSGERGTQYF. The CDR3 coding sequence is TGCGCCAGCAGCCCCTCGGGAGAGAGAGGGACCCAGTACTTC.

The gene calls are TRBV7-8 and TRBJ2-2; a weak D match, TRBD1 (5 bases). The V end was cut by 5 bases, the J end by 1 base, with 17 bases between. Germline CDR1 reads SGHVS; CDR2 reads FQNEAQ. This CDR3 is 17 amino acids long. This CDR3 reads CASSLYRRGGNTGELFF. As DNA, the CDR3 is TGTGCCAGCAGCCTGTATCGTAGGGGTGGGAACACCGGGGAGCTGTTTTTT.

This chain connects TRBV5-1 to TRBJ2-6, with D perhaps matching TRBD1 (5 bases). Germline CDR1 and CDR2: SGHRS and YFSETQ. Trimming cost V 0 bases and J 4 bases, with 8 bases left between them. The CDR3 extends over 15 amino acids. CDR3 nucleotides: TGCGCCAGCAGCTTGGTCCAGGGAGGGGCCAACGTCCTGACTTTC. This translates into CASSLVQGGANVLTF.

DNA of the CDR3: TGTGCCAGCAGCGGCGTTTATTCGTCTAGCACAGATACGCAGTATTTT. The encoded protein is CASSGVYSSSTDTQYF. The V call is TRBV9, the J call TRBJ2-3; no definite D call. V lost 3 bases, J lost 0 bases, and 14 bases lay in between. Per germline, CDR1 SGDLS and CDR2 YYNGEE. This CDR3 is built from 16 residues.

The chain couples TRBV7-9 to TRBJ1-1; D perhaps matches TRBD1 (5 bases). Germline V gives CDR1 SEHNR, CDR2 FQNEAQ (reference sequence). Trimming stripped 2 bases from V and 8 bases from J, with 18 bases between. The CDR3 is made up of 15 amino acids. The CDR3 DNA reads as TGTGCCAGCAGCTTATTTCGGGCAGGGCGGGAAGAAGCTTTCTTT. It specifies CASSLFRAGREEAFF.

J is TRBJ1-1 and V is TRBV18; D perhaps matches TRBD1 (5 bases). V shed 2 bases and J shed 2 bases, with 12 bases lying between them. The CDR3 spans 15 residues. CDR1 is KGHSH, CDR2 LQKENI, per germline. The CDR3: CASSPGQGPNTEAFF. As DNA, the CDR3 is TGTGCCAGCTCACCAGGTCAGGGCCCTAACACTGAAGCTTTCTTT.

The V and J genes are TRBV10-3 and TRBJ2-3; possible D gene TRBD1, 5 bases. Germline V lookup: CDR1 ENHRY, CDR2 SYGVKD. The CDR3 consists of 15 residues. V gave up 3 bases and J gave up 5 bases, with 15 bases separating them. The CDR3 is CAISDGAGRGDTQYF. DNA of the CDR3: TGTGCCATCAGTGACGGTGCCGGAAGGGGAGATACGCAGTATTTT.

V gene TRBV5-4 combines with J gene TRBJ2-2; 9 positions agree with TRBD1. Germline CDR1 is SGHNT and CDR2 is YYREEE (reference sequence). With V trimmed by 5 bases and J by 5 bases, 7 bases remained unmatched. This CDR3 contains 15 residues. The CDR3 bases are TGTGCCAGCAGTCTGGACAGGGGAGGTACCGGGGAGCTGTTTTTT. Protein sequence: CASSLDRGGTGELFF.

V usage is TRBV27 and J usage is TRBJ2-7, with TRBD1 as a possible D gene (6 bases). The CDR3 is 14 amino acids. Germline CDR1 reads MNHEY; CDR2 reads SMNVEV (reference sequence). V was cut by 2 bases and J by 0 bases, with 8 bases left in between. This chain's CDR3 is CASSLKGDSYEQYF. Here the CDR3 DNA reads TGTGCCAGCAGTTTAAAGGGGGACTCCTACGAGCAGTACTTC.

This clone was seen a few times. The chain has TRBV9 and TRBJ1-4; perhaps TRBD1 as D (6 bases). Trimming removed 4 bases from V and 2 bases from J, with 12 bases in between. CDR1 SGDLS and CDR2 YYNGEE come from the germline V gene. The CDR3 is 15 residues long. As DNA, the CDR3 is TGTGCCAGCAGCCCCCAGGGGAATACTAATGAAAAACTGTTTTTT. The encoded protein is CASSPQGNTNEKLFF.

Concerning this clone: Other DNA sequences in this specimen translate into the identical CDR3. The chain couples TRBV11-3 to TRBJ2-7; D remains ambiguous. The CDR3 runs to 13 residues. The V gene lost 2 bases and the J gene lost 0 bases, with 5 bases spanning the gap. The germline V gene encodes CDR1 SGHNT and CDR2 YENEEA. CDR3 sequence: CASSLRSSYEQYF. The CDR3 nucleotides are TGTGCCAGCAGCTTACGGAGCTCCTACGAGCAGTACTTC.

This clone showed up just once. The gene calls are TRBV12-5 and TRBJ1-2; the D is unclear. The V gene's germline CDR1 is LGHNT and CDR2 FRNRAP. The CDR3 spans 17 residues. The V gene lost 4 bases and the J gene lost 2 bases, with 20 bases spanning the gap. The CDR3 reads CASGSRHGEYDNYGYTF. The DNA for the CDR3 is TGTGCTAGTGGTTCTCGGCATGGGGAGTACGACAACTATGGCTACACCTTC.

The chain links TRBV9 to TRBJ1-2, with 9 nucleotides matching TRBD1. CDR1 and CDR2 from the germline V gene are SGDLS and YYNGEE. The CDR3 totals 15 residues. Unmatched junction bases numbered 4, after V lost 0 bases and J lost 4 bases. CDR3 region: CASSVVGTGIYGYTF. CDR3 in DNA: TGTGCCAGCAGCGTAGTGGGGACAGGGATCTATGGCTACACCTTC. Full variable domain (remainder filled in from reference TRBV9 and TRBJ1-2): DSGVTQTPKHLITATGQRVTLRCSPRSGDLSVYWYQQSLDQGLQFLIQYYNGEERAKGNILERFSAQQFPDLHSELNLSSLELGDSALYFCASSVVGTGIYGYTFGSGTRLTVV.

The chain recombines TRBV5-4 with TRBJ1-1; weak D call: TRBD1 (5 bases). The germline CDR1 and CDR2 sequences are SGHNT and YYREEE (reference sequence). V was clipped by 6 bases and J by 0 bases, with 9 bases between them. CDR3 length: 13 residues. In nucleotides, the CDR3 is TGTGCCAGCATGGAAGGGGTGAACACTGAAGCTTTCTTT. It specifies CASMEGVNTEAFF. Based on the CDR3 plus reference TRBV5-4 and TRBJ1-1, the full variable domain is ETGVTQSPTHLIKTRGQQVTLRCSSQSGHNTVSWYQQALGQGPQFIFQYYREEENGRGNFPPRFSGLQFPNYSSELNVNALELDDSALYLCASMEGVNTEAFFGQGTRLTVV.